This entry lists 10 T cell receptor beta chains sequenced from one sample in a study of radiation and T cells in renal cell carcinoma (dated by TCRdb to the early 2020s). Explained via the paper, the time point label denotes: blood 2 weeks post-SBRT. The treatment or condition label of this sample denotes: 15 Gy SBRT to primary tumor, nephrectomy 4 weeks later. Libraries were constructed by the immunoSEQ multiplex PCR assay. TCRdb's version of the immuneACCESS table is confined to in-frame rearrangements and falls short of the full clone set. An unresolved V gene accounts for under half of the shortfall where checked; the remainder is of unknown origin. Counted in this sample were about 58,000 clones; around 78% of them appeared once. The ten largest clones represent 6.5% to 8% of the sample. The material was blood, obtained from a patient whose treatment included radiotherapy and nephrectomy. The receptors stem from a man between 60 and 75 years old with renal cell carcinoma.

The V call is TRBV7-6, the J call TRBJ2-3, with D possibly being TRBD2 (5 bases). The germline V gene encodes CDR1 SGHVS and CDR2 FNYEAQ. Trimming took off 4 bases at V and 2 bases at J, with 10 bases between the two ends. The CDR3 runs to 14 residues. This chain's CDR3 is CASSSGGDTDTQYF. The CDR3 DNA is TGTGCCAGCAGCTCCGGAGGAGACACAGATACGCAGTATTTT. The complete variable domain, with remaining parts taken from reference TRBV7-6 and TRBJ2-3, reads GAGVSQSPRYKVTKRGQDVALRCDPISGHVSLYWYRQALGQGPEFLTYFNYEAQQDKSGLPNDRFSAERPEGSISTLTIQRTEQRDSAMYRCASSSGGDTDTQYFGPGTRLTVL.

V and J are TRBV6-5 and TRBJ2-3, with a weak D call TRBD1 (6 bases). The V end lost 2 bases, the J end lost 6 bases, and 15 bases lay between the germline ends. The CDR3 has 15 residues. Per germline, CDR1 MNHEY and CDR2 SVGAGI. The CDR3 here is CASSYIQGQVDTQYF. The CDR3 bases are TGTGCCAGCAGTTACATCCAGGGACAAGTGGATACGCAGTATTTT.

The rearrangement joins TRBV21-1 to TRBJ1-5. TRBV21-1 corresponds to a pseudogene. This CDR3 contains 16 residues. The CDR3 DNA is TGTGCCAGATGGGGGGAAATAGGAAATAGCAATCAGCCCCAGCATTTT. Amino acid sequence: CARWGEIGNSNQPQHF.

This chain joins TRBV19 and TRBJ1-4, with D unclear. The V gene lost 8 bases and the J gene lost 0 bases, with 13 bases spanning the gap. From germline, CDR1 is LNHDA and CDR2 SQIVND (reference sequence). This CDR3 spans 15 amino acids. The CDR3 reads CASGPPGATNEKLFF. DNA of the CDR3: TGTGCCAGTGGGCCCCCCGGAGCAACTAATGAAAAACTGTTTTTT. The whole variable domain, filled in from reference TRBV19 and TRBJ1-4, reads DGGITQSPKYLFRKEGQNVTLSCEQNLNHDAMYWYRQDPGQGLRLIYYSQIVNDFQKGDIAEGYSVSREKKESFPLTVTSAQKNPTAFYLCASGPPGATNEKLFFGSGTQLSVL.

The rearrangement joins TRBV6-1 to TRBJ1-3; no clear D gene. CDR1 and CDR2 from the germline V gene are MNHNS and SASEGT. The length of the CDR3 is 12 residues. V shed 2 bases and J shed 4 bases, with 3 bases lying between them. The DNA for the CDR3 is TGTGCCAGCAGTGAATCAGGAAACACCATATATTTT. Its translation: CASSESGNTIYF.

This sequence joins TRBV18 and TRBJ1-3, with D unresolved. Germline CDR1 is KGHSH and CDR2 is LQKENI. The germline V and J ends were trimmed by 6 bases and 0 bases, with 15 bases remaining between them. The CDR3 extends over 16 amino acids. DNA for the CDR3: TGTGCCAGCTCCCGAGCCCCTCACACCTCTGGAAACACCATATATTTT. Encoded protein: CASSRAPHTSGNTIYF.

The V and J genes are TRBV7-6 and TRBJ2-6, with a tentative D call TRBD2 (5 bases). Trimming took 3 bases from V and 2 from J, leaving 11 bases between them. The CDR3 is 16 amino acids. Per germline, CDR1 SGHVS and CDR2 FNYEAQ. The CDR3 spells CASSLLRVAGANVLTF. DNA for the CDR3: TGTGCCAGCAGCTTGTTGAGGGTGGCTGGGGCCAACGTCCTGACTTTC.

The chain links TRBV7-3 to TRBJ2-2; no reliable D call. The CDR3 has 12 amino acids. V lost 6 bases and J lost 5, with 7 bases in between. Germline-derived CDR1 and CDR2 are SGHTA and FQGTGA. The CDR3, as DNA: TGTGCCAGCAGGGTTCCTACCGGGGAGCTGTTTTTT. Translation gives CASRVPTGELFF.

V usage is TRBV19 and J usage is TRBJ2-1; no clear D gene. Trimming shortened V by 7 bases and J by 5 bases, and 6 bases separated the two germline ends. The germline V gene encodes CDR1 LNHDA and CDR2 SQIVND (reference sequence). The CDR3 has 11 residues. The CDR3 nucleotides read TGTGCCAGTACAGAACACAATGAGCAGTTCTTC. It translates to CASTEHNEQFF.

This clone was observed a few times. The chain links TRBV5-1 to TRBJ2-1, with TRBD1 as a possible D gene (6 bases). V lost 4 bases to trimming and J lost 6 bases, with 11 bases between them. CDR3 length equals 13 residues. In germline, CDR1 is SGHRS, CDR2 YFSETQ. CDR3 in amino acids: CASSGDTSNEQFF. In DNA form, the CDR3 reads TGCGCCAGCAGCGGGGACACCTCCAATGAGCAGTTCTTC.